This paragraph reports one T cell receptor (beta chain). Its antigen is undetermined. The sample is drawn from a study of blood T cells in healthy people across ages. Each sample provided at least 5.5 micrograms of extracted total RNA. A second about 7 to 11 cycle PCR used barcoded and J-beta primers. Each CDR3 protein is one row after TCRdb ran MiXCR on the 5' RACE reads. The sample has some 1.4 million distinct CDR3 sequences; roughly 40% are singletons. CDR3 length: 17 amino acids. CDR1 and CDR2 (germline): LGHDT, YNNKEL (reference sequence). V gave up 0 bases and J gave up 9 bases, with 21 bases separating them. Findings and caveats of the study: Roughly linear age-related decline in beta diversity appeared, significant by age around 42. One million T cells yielded diversity estimates that were considered underestimates. More naive CD4+ cells and higher diversity were found in long-lived than in aged donors.

Sequencing used blood. This clonotype originated in a woman aged 18 to 35 in good health. The chain uses TRBV3-1 and TRBJ2-1; a weak D match, TRBD2 (7 bases). This CDR3 is CASSQDGWGGQNGEQFF. The CDR3 DNA is TGTGCCAGCAGCCAAGACGGATGGGGGGGCCAGAATGGTGAGCAGTTCTTC.